These 4 T cell receptor beta chains originate from one sample sequenced in a study of CD8+ T cells in alopecia areata. Described treatment: oral pan-JAK inhibitor, 5-10 mg twice daily. cDNA serving as the sequencing template came from extracted, reverse transcribed RNA. Profiled with immunoSEQ multiplex PCR; TCRdb holds only in-frame clones, not every one. Seen here are approximately 90,000 clones, around three quarters observed once, and the top ten hold around 16%. Sequenced material: CD8+ T cells sorted from blood, taken between weeks 43 and 45, from a patient treated with tofacitinib. The receptors stem from a human donor with alopecia areata.

This rearrangement joins TRBV15 to TRBJ2-2; 10 nucleotides agree with TRBD1. This CDR3 is built from 16 residues. The V gene end was trimmed by 3 bases and the J gene end by 5 bases; junction bases not matched to a gene: 6. Germline V lookup: CDR1 LNHNV, CDR2 YYDKDF (reference sequence). The CDR3 DNA follows: TGTGCCACCAGCAGTCCCCGGGACAGGGGAACCGGGGAGCTGTTTTTT. This translates into CATSSPRDRGTGELFF.

This clone has just a few counts. The CDR3 sequence is CSVEDSTRSYEQYF. The DNA for the CDR3 is TGCAGCGTCGAGGACAGTACACGGAGCTACGAGCAGTACTTC. The chain is built from TRBV29-1 and TRBJ2-7; D perhaps matches TRBD1 (6 bases). The V gene lost 6 bases and the J gene lost 3 bases, with 18 bases spanning the gap. CDR1 is SQVTM and CDR2 is ANQGSEA in the germline V gene. The CDR3 has 14 amino acids.

This chain joins TRBV7-6 and TRBJ2-3; D not resolved. Trimming removed 5 bases from V and 2 bases from J, with 8 bases in between. This CDR3 has 13 residues. Germline-derived CDR1 and CDR2 are SGHVS and FNYEAQ. In DNA form, the CDR3 reads TGTGCCAGCAGCCCAACAGTCACAGATACGCAGTATTTT. Protein: CASSPTVTDTQYF.

J is TRBJ1-3 and V is TRBV19; D unresolved. CDR1 and CDR2 (germline): LNHDA, SQIVND (reference sequence). This CDR3 is built from 13 residues. V was trimmed by 8 bases and J by 0 bases, leaving 8 bases between them. The CDR3 here is CASAYFSGNTIYF. CDR3 nucleotides: TGTGCCAGTGCTTACTTCTCTGGAAACACCATATATTTT.